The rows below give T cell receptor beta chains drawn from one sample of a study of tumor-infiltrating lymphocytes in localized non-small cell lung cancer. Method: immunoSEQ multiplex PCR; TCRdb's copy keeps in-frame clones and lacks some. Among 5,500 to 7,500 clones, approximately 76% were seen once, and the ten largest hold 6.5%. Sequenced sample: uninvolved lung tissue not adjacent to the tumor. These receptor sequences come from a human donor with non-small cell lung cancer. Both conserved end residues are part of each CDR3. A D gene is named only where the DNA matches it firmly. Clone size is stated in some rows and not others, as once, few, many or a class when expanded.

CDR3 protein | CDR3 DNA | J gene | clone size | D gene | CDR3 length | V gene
CASSVDPVVNTEAFF | TGTGCCAGCAGCGTAGATCCGGTGGTGAACACTGAAGCTTTCTTT | TRBJ1-1 | NA | NA | 15 | TRBV9
CASSLGQGGSSGYTF | TGTGCCAGCAGCTTAGGACAGGGGGGTTCCTCCGGCTACACCTTC | TRBJ1-2 | NA | TRBD1 | 15 | TRBV7-6
CASSLQQASYEQYF | TGTGCCAGCAGCTTACAACAGGCTTCCTACGAGCAGTACTTC | TRBJ2-7 | once | NA | 14 | TRBV7-6
CASSSPGQPNYGYTF | TGTGCCAGCAGTTCTCCGGGACAGCCTAACTATGGCTACACCTTC | TRBJ1-2 | NA | TRBD1 | 15 | TRBV28
CASSGTGTRSYNEQFF | TGCGCCAGCAGTGGGACCGGGACTAGATCCTACAATGAGCAGTTCTTC | TRBJ2-1 | NA | TRBD2 | 16 | TRBV10-2
CASSLDQGSHNEQFF | TGTGCCAGCAGCTTAGACCAGGGGTCCCACAATGAGCAGTTCTTC | TRBJ2-1 | NA | NA | 15 | TRBV7-2
CASSLWGRGQVHGYTF | TGTGCCAGCAGCCTCTGGGGCAGGGGGCAGGTTCATGGCTACACCTTC | TRBJ1-2 | NA | TRBD1 | 16 | TRBV4-1
CASRREAGDSHEQYF | TGTGCCAGCAGACGGGAGGCAGGTGATTCCCACGAGCAGTACTTC | TRBJ2-7 | few | TRBD2 | 15 | TRBV6-1
CASSAPTGLYQPQHF | TGTGCCAGTAGTGCCCCCACAGGTCTCTATCAGCCCCAGCATTTT | TRBJ1-5 | large | NA | 15 | TRBV19
CASSLQGAGTGELFF | TGTGCCAGCAGCCTTCAGGGGGCGGGCACCGGGGAGCTGTTTTTT | TRBJ2-2 | NA | TRBD1 | 15 | TRBV28
CASSIAGGQDEQFF | TGTGCCAGTAGTATAGCGGGGGGGCAAGATGAGCAGTTCTTC | TRBJ2-1 | medium-sized | TRBD2 | 14 | TRBV19
CASSDGDTGELFF | TGTGCCAGCAGTGACGGGGACACCGGGGAGCTGTTTTTT | TRBJ2-2 | large | NA | 13 | TRBV6-4
CATSKGGSNTEAFF | TGTGCCACCAGCAAAGGAGGTTCGAACACTGAAGCTTTCTTT | TRBJ1-1 | medium-sized | NA | 14 | TRBV15
CASSQAIRDLFGYTF | TGCGCCAGCAGCCAAGCAATCAGGGATTTATTTGGCTACACCTTC | TRBJ1-2 | few | NA | 15 | TRBV4-3
CASSQQRPNTEAFF | TGCGCCAGCAGCCAACAGAGACCAAACACTGAAGCTTTCTTT | TRBJ1-1 | NA | NA | 14 | TRBV5-1
CACKTENTGELFF | TGTGCCTGTAAGACAGAGAACACCGGGGAGCTGTTTTTT | TRBJ2-2 | NA | NA | 13 | TRBV6-5
CASSQKAGAYGYTF | TGTGCCAGCAGCCAAAAGGCAGGGGCATATGGCTACACCTTC | TRBJ1-2 | NA | NA | 14 | TRBV5-6
CASSQDQVHSGNTIYF | TGTGCCAGCAGCCAAGATCAGGTCCACTCTGGAAACACCATATATTTT | TRBJ1-3 | NA | NA | 16 | TRBV4-2
CASSLAGSTGEQFF | TGTGCCAGCAGCTTAGCGGGGTCCACCGGTGAGCAGTTCTTC | TRBJ2-1 | NA | NA | 14 | TRBV7-2
CASSTGDTEAFF | TGCGCCAGCAGTACGGGGGACACTGAAGCTTTCTTT | TRBJ1-1 | NA | NA | 12 | TRBV10-2
CASSYRTGVYNEQFF | TGTGCCAGCAGTTACCGGACAGGGGTCTACAATGAGCAGTTCTTC | TRBJ2-1 | NA | TRBD1 | 15 | TRBV6-5
CAWSRSGSTDTQYF | TGTGCCTGGAGCCGATCGGGGTCCACAGATACGCAGTATTTT | TRBJ2-3 | NA | NA | 14 | TRBV30
CAWSNGAGWNEKLFF | TGTGCCTGGAGTAATGGGGCAGGGTGGAATGAAAAACTGTTTTTT | TRBJ1-4 | NA | NA | 15 | TRBV30
CASSVGTGGNYGYTF | TGCGCCAGCAGCGTTGGGACAGGAGGTAACTATGGCTACACCTTC | TRBJ1-2 | NA | TRBD1 | 15 | TRBV5-1
CASSRTPDTQYF | TGTGCCAGCAGCCGTACACCAGATACGCAGTATTTT | TRBJ2-3 | once | NA | 12 | TRBV27
CASSLGRGNTEAFF | TGTGCCAGCAGTTTGGGCAGGGGGAACACTGAAGCTTTCTTT | TRBJ1-1 | NA | NA | 14 | TRBV6-5
CASSLETGWVRTEAFF | TGCGCCAGCAGCTTGGAGACAGGCTGGGTTCGCACTGAAGCTTTCTTT | TRBJ1-1 | NA | NA | 16 | TRBV5-1
CASSPDGKGYTF | TGCGCCAGCAGCCCCGACGGGAAGGGCTACACCTTC | TRBJ1-2 | NA | NA | 12 | TRBV5-1
CASSLQGPRVNTEAFF | TGTGCCAGCAGCTTACAGGGGCCTCGGGTGAACACTGAAGCTTTCTTT | TRBJ1-1 | NA | TRBD1 | 16 | TRBV27
CASSRLLGRGGPNEQFF | TGTGCCAGCAGTCGACTTTTAGGGCGGGGGGGCCCCAATGAGCAGTTCTTC | TRBJ2-1 | NA | TRBD2 | 17 | TRBV27
CAIIPRGATNEKLFF | TGTGCCATCATTCCTCGGGGGGCGACTAATGAAAAACTGTTTTTT | TRBJ1-4 | NA | NA | 15 | TRBV10-3
CATWDRGRRTEAFF | TGTGCCACCTGGGACAGGGGGCGCAGGACTGAAGCTTTCTTT | TRBJ1-1 | NA | TRBD1 | 14 | TRBV28
CASSVVAGVYNEQFF | TGTGCCAGCAGCGTAGTGGCGGGAGTCTACAATGAGCAGTTCTTC | TRBJ2-1 | NA | TRBD2 | 15 | TRBV9
CASSPLGSNEKLFF | TGTGCCAGCAGCCCCCTTGGTTCTAATGAAAAACTGTTTTTT | TRBJ1-4 | NA | NA | 14 | TRBV14
CASSQGETYEQYF | TGTGCCAGCAGCCAAGGTGAAACCTACGAGCAGTACTTC | TRBJ2-7 | NA | NA | 13 | TRBV7-6
CASSARDRTNTIYF | TGTGCCAGCAGCGCCCGGGACAGGACAAACACCATATATTTT | TRBJ1-3 | once | TRBD1 | 14 | TRBV9